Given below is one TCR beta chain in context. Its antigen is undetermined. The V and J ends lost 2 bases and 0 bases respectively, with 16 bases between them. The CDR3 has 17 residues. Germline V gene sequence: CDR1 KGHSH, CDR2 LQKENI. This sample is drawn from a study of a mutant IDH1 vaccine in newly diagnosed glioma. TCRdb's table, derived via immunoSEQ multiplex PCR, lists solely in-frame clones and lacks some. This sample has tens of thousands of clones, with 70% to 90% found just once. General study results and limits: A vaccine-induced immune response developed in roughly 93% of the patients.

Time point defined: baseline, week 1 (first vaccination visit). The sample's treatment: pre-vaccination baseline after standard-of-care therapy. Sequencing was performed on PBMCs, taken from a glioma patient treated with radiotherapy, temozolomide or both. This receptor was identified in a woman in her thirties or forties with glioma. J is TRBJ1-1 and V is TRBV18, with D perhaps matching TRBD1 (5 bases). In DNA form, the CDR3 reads TGTGCCAGCTCACCATCCGACAGAAACCCTTTGAACACTGAAGCTTTCTTT. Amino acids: CASSPSDRNPLNTEAFF.